Below are 14 T cell receptor beta chains sequenced from a single sample in a study of technical replicates of blood from several donors. Sequencing was performed with immunoSEQ multiplex PCR; in TCRdb, only in-frame clones are kept and a portion is missing. The repertoire includes approximately 81,000 clones, over 90% of them detected once, and more than 0.35% sits in the top ten. Sequenced sample: T cells isolated from PBMCs. These receptors came from a human donor in good health.

In DNA form, the CDR3 reads TGTGCCTGGAGGCCCAGTACCACCTACGAGCAGTACTTC. This translates into CAWRPSTTYEQYF. This sequence joins TRBV30 and TRBJ2-7; D remains ambiguous. Germline V gene lookup returns CDR1 GTSNPN and CDR2 SVGIG (reference sequence). The V gene lost 3 bases and the J gene lost 2 bases, with 11 bases spanning the gap. The CDR3 runs to 13 residues.

The chain uses TRBV7-3 and TRBJ2-1, with 10 bases aligning to TRBD2. This CDR3 has 16 residues. Germline V CDR1 and CDR2: SGHTA, FQGTGA. With 5 bases clipped from V and 9 bases from J, the junction kept 13 bases outside the gene matches. The CDR3 is CASSKQGGLAQPEQFF. In DNA form, the CDR3 reads TGTGCCAGCAGCAAACAAGGGGGACTAGCGCAACCTGAGCAGTTCTTC.

The chain recombines TRBV7-3 with TRBJ2-3, with 12 bases identical to TRBD2. The junction had 7 bases not matched to a gene; V was cut back by 4 bases and J by 5 bases. The CDR3 is made up of 16 amino acids. Germline loops: CDR1 SGHTA, CDR2 FQGTGA. CDR3 sequence (DNA): TGTGCCAGCAGCTCTGGACTAGCGGGACCCCTAGATACGCAGTATTTT. As protein: CASSSGLAGPLDTQYF.

The V and J genes are TRBV27 and TRBJ2-7; 10 bases match TRBD1. Germline CDR1 is MNHEY and CDR2 is SMNVEV (reference sequence). The CDR3 loop spans 14 amino acids. V lost 6 bases, J lost 4 bases, and 6 bases stayed unmatched. For the CDR3, the DNA is TGTGCCAGCAGATCGACAGGGGGCTTATACGAGCAGTACTTC. As protein: CASRSTGGLYEQYF.

The V call is TRBV27, the J call TRBJ2-2, with 8 bases aligning to TRBD1. Germline V gene lookup returns CDR1 MNHEY and CDR2 SMNVEV (reference sequence). V was clipped by 9 bases and J by 1 base; unmatched bases: 1. This CDR3 is built from 13 residues. The CDR3 loop is CASGTGNTGELFF. DNA of the CDR3: TGTGCCAGTGGGACAGGGAACACCGGGGAGCTGTTTTTT.

This clone was seen a handful of times. This rearrangement joins TRBV18 to TRBJ1-2; D not resolved. The CDR3 is made up of 13 amino acids. Per germline, CDR1 KGHSH and CDR2 LQKENI. Trimming took off 2 bases at V and 2 bases at J, with 6 bases between the two ends. The DNA of the CDR3 is TGTGCCAGCTCACCAAACGAGAACTATGGCTACACCTTC. It is translated as CASSPNENYGYTF. Combining the CDR3 with reference TRBV18 and TRBJ1-2 gives the whole variable domain NAGVMQNPRHLVRRRGQEARLRCSPMKGHSHVYWYRQLPEEGLKFMVYLQKENIIDESGMPKERFSAEFPKEGPSILRIQQVVRGDSAAYFCASSPNENYGYTFGSGTRLTVV.

The CDR3 nucleotides read TGCGCCAGCAGCCAACCTCGTAGAGGGCGGAACACTGAAGCTTTCTTT. Protein: CASSQPRRGRNTEAFF. The chain has TRBV4-3 and TRBJ1-1; D call uncertain. Germline CDR1 reads LGHNA; CDR2 reads YSLEER. Trimming stripped 2 bases from V and 1 base from J, with 14 bases between. This CDR3 comprises 16 residues.

V usage is TRBV6-6 and J usage is TRBJ2-3; TRBD2 might be the D (6 bases). Trimming stripped 7 bases from V and 8 bases from J, with 19 bases between. The CDR3 contains 14 residues. The germline V gene encodes CDR1 MNHNY and CDR2 SVGAGI (reference sequence). CDR3 sequence: CASKSGEGSGTQYF. DNA of the CDR3: TGTGCCAGCAAGTCGGGAGAGGGATCGGGTACGCAGTATTTT.

The chain's CDR3 is CASKGGTSGRASSYEQYF. The CDR3 DNA follows: TGTGCCAGCAAAGGTGGTACTAGCGGGAGAGCGAGCTCCTACGAGCAGTACTTC. The chain links TRBV2 to TRBJ2-7, with TRBD2 matching over 11 bases. The trim removed 7 bases at V and 0 bases at J, leaving 14 bases unmatched. Germline CDR1 reads SNHLY; CDR2 reads FYNNEI. This CDR3 contains 18 residues.

The gene calls are TRBV10-3 and TRBJ1-2; the D gene is possibly TRBD1 (5 bases). V dropped 3 bases and J dropped 2 bases, with 16 bases sitting between them. This CDR3 comprises 16 residues. Germline values: CDR1 ENHRY, CDR2 SYGVKD. In nucleotides, the CDR3 is TGTGCCATCAGTGAACTTGGCGGGACGTCCAACTATGGCTACACCTTC. It specifies CAISELGGTSNYGYTF.

V usage is TRBV9 and J usage is TRBJ2-1; 10 positions match TRBD1. This CDR3 spans 14 amino acids. V dropped 3 bases and J dropped 8; count of bases not matched to a gene: 5. Germline values: CDR1 SGDLS, CDR2 YYNGEE. As DNA, the CDR3 is TGTGCCAGCAGCGGTGGGGACAGGGGATATGAGCAGTTCTTC. Encoded protein: CASSGGDRGYEQFF.

The chain couples TRBV11-1 to TRBJ2-4; TRBD2 matches 8 bases. The germline gives CDR1 SGHAT, CDR2 FQDESV (reference sequence). The CDR3 loop spans 17 amino acids. V was clipped by 1 base and J by 0 bases; unmatched bases: 5. The CDR3 here is CASSLGGREGAKNIQYF. The CDR3 DNA reads as TGTGCCAGCAGCTTAGGGGGCCGGGAGGGAGCCAAAAACATTCAGTACTTC. The whole variable domain, filled in from reference TRBV11-1 and TRBJ2-4, reads EAEVAQSPRYKITEKSQAVAFWCDPISGHATLYWYRQILGQGPELLVQFQDESVVDDSQLPKDRFSAERLKGVDSTLKIQPAELGDSAMYLCASSLGGREGAKNIQYFGAGTRLSVL.

The chain recombines TRBV9 with TRBJ2-3; 7 nucleotides match TRBD2. The CDR3 is made up of 18 amino acids. J was trimmed by 5 bases and V by 4 bases; bases with no gene match: 19. CDR1 is SGDLS and CDR2 is YYNGEE in the germline V gene. The CDR3 DNA is TGTGCCAGCAGCCCCACCGGGGGGAGCTCACAGCTTGGAGATACGCAGTATTTT. This sequence encodes CASSPTGGSSQLGDTQYF.

This sequence joins TRBV5-1 and TRBJ2-1; possible D gene TRBD2, 5 bases. Between the trimmed V and J ends, which lost 2 bases and 7 bases, there was a span of 13 bases. Looked up from germline, CDR1 is SGHRS and CDR2 is YFSETQ. This CDR3 region has 14 residues. The CDR3 is CASSFRESRNEQFF. The CDR3 DNA sequence: TGCGCCAGCAGCTTTAGGGAGTCAAGAAATGAGCAGTTCTTC.